A selection of T cell receptor beta chains follows, all from one sample in a study of PD-1 blockade in classical Hodgkin lymphoma. TCRdb keeps only in-frame clones here, not all; method: immunoSEQ multiplex PCR. The data show 90,000 or so clones, with 78% seen just once and 9.4% held by the top ten. This specimen consisted of peripheral blood mononuclear cells (PBMCs), obtained before the fourth cycle of nivolumab. The receptor source for this set is a human donor with classical Hodgkin lymphoma. The CDR3 runs from the conserved cysteine through the conserved F or W. The order of the fields is V gene, J gene, D gene, clone size, CDR3 DNA, CDR3 protein. D genes are given only for firm matches. Expanded clones are given a class, and other clones once, few, many or no size at all.

TRBV7-6	TRBJ2-7	TRBD2	NA	TGTGCCAGCAGCTTAGGCCCTAGCGGGGGGGCCTACGAGCAGTACTTC	CASSLGPSGGAYEQYF
TRBV5-6	TRBJ2-5	NA	NA	TGTGCCAGCAGCAATATACTTGGCGGGCTAGGGGAGACCCAGTACTTC	CASSNILGGLGETQYF
TRBV4-2	TRBJ2-1	NA	NA	TGTGCCAGCAGCCAAGTTTCAGGCCACAATGAGCAGTTCTTC	CASSQVSGHNEQFF
TRBV28	TRBJ1-5	NA	NA	TGTGCCAGCAGACGCGCAGGGGCAAATCAGCCCCAGCATTTT	CASRRAGANQPQHF
TRBV6-5	TRBJ2-7	NA	NA	TGTGCCAGCAGTTACTCGCTCGGGACCCTCTCCTACGAGCAGTACTTC	CASSYSLGTLSYEQYF
TRBV5-4	TRBJ2-7	NA	NA	TGTGCCAGCAGCTTTATTGATCGCAGCCTCCCCCTTGAGCAGTACTTC	CASSFIDRSLPLEQYF
TRBV4-3	TRBJ2-3	NA	NA	TGCGCCAGCAGCCAAGCGTTTGACGATACGCAGTATTTT	CASSQAFDDTQYF
TRBV18	TRBJ2-7	NA	NA	TGTGCCAGCTCCCCTATCCCTGGGAATACCTACGAGCAGTACTTC	CASSPIPGNTYEQYF
TRBV4-1	TRBJ2-5	NA	NA	TGCGCCAGCAAAGGGACCGAGACCCAGTACTTC	CASKGTETQYF
TRBV13	TRBJ2-7	NA	NA	TGTGCCAGCAGCTTATCGGGAGAGGGAGTATCGTACGAGCAGTACTTC	CASSLSGEGVSYEQYF
TRBV5-6	TRBJ2-7	TRBD2	NA	TGTGCCAGCACCCCCGCCGCGGGGGTTTACGAGCAGTACTTC	CASTPAAGVYEQYF
TRBV6-6	TRBJ1-2	NA	NA	TGTGCCAGCAGTTACCCCACAGGGAACTATGGCTACACCTTC	CASSYPTGNYGYTF
TRBV5-6	TRBJ1-2	NA	NA	TGTGCCAGCAGCTTGATGTCGGCAGGGACCGGCTACACCTTC	CASSLMSAGTGYTF
TRBV27	TRBJ2-6	NA	NA	TGTGCCAGCAGTTTAGGTGGGGCCAACGTCCTGACTTTC	CASSLGGANVLTF
TRBV6-6	TRBJ1-6	NA	NA	TGTGCCAGCAGTCCTAACGGGGCCTATAATTCACCCCTCCACTTT	CASSPNGAYNSPLHF
TRBV7-6	TRBJ2-1	TRBD2	NA	TGTGCCAGCAGCCTAAGAAATAGCGGGGGGCGGCATGAGCAGTTCTTC	CASSLRNSGGRHEQFF
TRBV18	TRBJ1-5	NA	few	TGTGCCAGCTCCGCCGCAGGGGGCAATCAGCCCCAGCATTTT	CASSAAGGNQPQHF
TRBV2	TRBJ2-7	TRBD1	NA	TGTGCCAGCCGTCGGACAGGCCTAGGCGAGCAGTACTTC	CASRRTGLGEQYF
TRBV7-9	TRBJ1-2	TRBD1	NA	TGTGCCAGCAGCCGGGACAGCAACTATGGCTACACCTTC	CASSRDSNYGYTF
TRBV28	TRBJ2-5	TRBD1	NA	TGTGCCAGCAGTTTTGGGCCGGGACAGGGGGTGATTGAGACCCAGTACTTC	CASSFGPGQGVIETQYF
TRBV27	TRBJ2-7	NA	NA	TGTGCCAGCAGTTTATCTTACGCCGGGACGTTTCCCTACGAGCAGTACTTC	CASSLSYAGTFPYEQYF
TRBV5-1	TRBJ1-1	NA	NA	TGCGCCAGCAGCTTGGGACACTCGAACACTGAAGCTTTCTTT	CASSLGHSNTEAFF
TRBV5-4	TRBJ2-5	TRBD1	NA	TGTGCCAGCAGGGGGCAGGACAGGAGCCAAGAGACCCAGTACTTC	CASRGQDRSQETQYF
TRBV6-5	TRBJ2-3	NA	many	TGTGCCAGCAGTTACTCGCGCGGGGCTAGCACAGATACGCAGTATTTT	CASSYSRGASTDTQYF
TRBV5-1	TRBJ2-2	NA	few	TGCGCCAGCAGCTTGACTTTAACCGGGGAGCTGTTTTTT	CASSLTLTGELFF
TRBV7-2	TRBJ2-3	TRBD2	NA	TGTGCCAGCAGCTTAGGACTAGCGGGAGGGCCTGATACGCAGTATTTT	CASSLGLAGGPDTQYF
TRBV5-1	TRBJ2-2	NA	NA	TGCGCCAGCAGCTTGCGGGCGTACACCGGGGAGCTGTTTTTT	CASSLRAYTGELFF
TRBV6-5	TRBJ1-2	NA	NA	TGTGCCAGCAGTTACGCGGGAGGAGGCTACACCTTC	CASSYAGGGYTF
TRBV7-9	TRBJ1-1	NA	few	TGTGCCAGCAGCTTAGCTGAAAAGGGGGGGGCTTTCTTT	CASSLAEKGGAFF
TRBV2	TRBJ2-1	TRBD2	NA	TGTGCCAGCAGGAAAGCGGGAGGGGACTCCTACAATGAGCAGTTCTTC	CASRKAGGDSYNEQFF
TRBV27	TRBJ2-1	NA	once	TGTGCCAGCAGGGAGCGGAACAATGAGCAGTTCTTC	CASRERNNEQFF
TRBV23-1	TRBJ2-2	NA	NA	TGCGCCAGCAGGCCAGAGGGGGCTAGCGGGTTCTACACCGGGGAGCTGTTTTTT	CASRPEGASGFYTGELFF
TRBV5-1	TRBJ2-1	NA	NA	TGCGCCAGCAGCTTGGTCGGATCGGACTACAATGAGCAGTTCTTC	CASSLVGSDYNEQFF
TRBV14	TRBJ2-7	TRBD1	NA	TGTGCCAGCAGCCAAGTGGTGAGGACAGGGGGCTCCTACGAGCAGTACTTC	CASSQVVRTGGSYEQYF
TRBV19	TRBJ1-5	NA	NA	TGTGCCAGTAGTCTCCGGGACTACTATAGCAATCAGCCCCAGCATTTT	CASSLRDYYSNQPQHF
TRBV6-5	TRBJ2-5	TRBD1	NA	TGTGCCAGCACCCATGGGACAGGGCTGAAGACCCAGTACTTC	CASTHGTGLKTQYF